The 10 T cell receptor beta chains below all came from one sample that was sequenced in a study of identical twins. MiXCR, run by TCRdb on the 5' RACE reads, gives a single entry per CDR3 protein. The sample carries 650,000 to 750,000 distinct CDR3 sequences, less than 25% recorded once. These records were also assigned to another study, of T cells expressing NK-cell markers.

The sample taken for sequencing was PBMCs. All receptors derive from a woman under 30 in good health.

In DNA form, the CDR3 reads TGTGCCAGTTGGGATGGGAACATTCAGTACTTC. Its protein is CASWDGNIQYF. V is TRBV27 and J is TRBJ2-4; D unclear. The V and J ends lost 9 bases and 7 bases respectively, with 10 bases between them. The CDR3 runs 11 residues. Germline V gene data show CDR1 as MNHEY and CDR2 as SMNVEV (reference sequence).

In the case of this clonotype: This may arise from a read error, as a much more abundant clone is one base away. The chain combines TRBV6-1 with TRBJ2-6; no clear D. Germline CDR1 and CDR2: MNHNS and SASEGT. This CDR3 has 12 residues. The V and J ends lost 7 bases and 1 base respectively, with 2 bases between them. In nucleotides, the CDR3 is TGTGCCAGCAAGTCTGGGGCCAACGTCCTGACTTTC. It specifies CASKSGANVLTF.

This clonotype was found a few times. V gene TRBV29-1 combines with J gene TRBJ2-5; TRBD2 might be the D (7 bases). CDR1 and CDR2 from the germline V gene are SQVTM and ANQGSEA. CDR3 length: 15 amino acids. Trimming shortened V by 6 bases and J by 4 bases, and 21 bases separated the two germline ends. CDR3 sequence: CSVWGGGRRAETQYF. The DNA of the CDR3 is TGCAGCGTGTGGGGGGGGGGCCGACGGGCAGAGACCCAGTACTTC. Based on the CDR3 plus reference TRBV29-1 and TRBJ2-5, the full variable domain is SAVISQKPSRDICQRGTSLTIQCQVDSQVTMMFWYRQQPGQSLTLIATANQGSEATYESGFVIDKFPISRPNLTFSTLTVSNMSPEDSSIYLCSVWGGGRRAETQYFGPGTRLLVL.

This clonotype was picked up a small number of times. The chain combines TRBV20-1 with TRBJ2-3; TRBD2 matches at 7 bases. The CDR3 spans 12 residues. J was trimmed by 6 bases and V by 6 bases; bases with no gene match: 6. Germline CDR1 and CDR2: DFQATT and SNEGSKA (reference sequence). The DNA for the CDR3 is TGCAGTGCCAGGACTAGTGCGGATACGCAGTATTTT. Its translation is CSARTSADTQYF.

This clonotype was detected ten times or more. An end of the junction differs from the germline gene, which may be a read error. The chain joins TRBV12-3 or TRBV12-4 to TRBJ2-1; weak D call: TRBD2 (6 bases). The CDR3 loop spans 15 amino acids. CDR3 in amino acids: CASSSGLPSNNEQFF. The CDR3 nucleotides are TGTGCCAGCAGTTCCGGACTACCCTCCAACAATGAGCAGTTCTTC.

The chain joins TRBV9 to TRBJ2-1, with TRBD2 identical over 9 bases. V was pared by 6 bases and J by 9 bases, with 13 bases of the junction left unmatched. Germline V CDR1 and CDR2: SGDLS, YYNGEE. The CDR3 totals 15 residues. CDR3: CASTPAGGPAGEQFF. The CDR3 DNA reads as TGTGCCAGCACCCCAGCGGGGGGCCCCGCGGGTGAGCAGTTCTTC.

This clonotype was counted at least ten times. The chain has TRBV20-1 and TRBJ2-7; D uncertain. V shed 0 bases and J shed 3 bases, with 6 bases lying between them. This CDR3 has 12 residues. The V gene's germline CDR1 is DFQATT and CDR2 SNEGSKA (reference sequence). The CDR3 spells CSAREVGYEQYF. CDR3 nucleotides: TGCAGTGCTAGAGAAGTGGGCTACGAGCAGTACTTC.

This clonotype was observed a handful of times. The J gene is TRBJ2-5, the V gene TRBV29-1; D is undetermined. The V gene lost 4 bases and the J gene lost 2 bases, with 5 bases spanning the gap. This CDR3 region has 11 residues. Germline values: CDR1 SQVTM, CDR2 ANQGSEA. The CDR3 DNA is TGCAGCGTTGGTTTTCAAGAGACCCAGTACTTC. Protein product: CSVGFQETQYF.

This clonotype occurred a few times. The V and J genes are TRBV28 and TRBJ2-7, with D possibly matching TRBD2 (5 bases). The ends were cut back, 2 bases at V and 8 bases at J, with 10 bases in the middle. The CDR3 has 12 amino acids. Looked up from germline, CDR1 is MDHEN and CDR2 is SYDVKM. CDR3 nucleotides: TGTGCCAGCAGTTTACCCGGGAAGCAGCAGTACTTC. The encoded protein is CASSLPGKQQYF. The whole variable domain, filled in from reference TRBV28 and TRBJ2-7, reads DVKVTQSSRYLVKRTGEKVFLECVQDMDHENMFWYRQDPGLGLRLIYFSYDVKMKEKGDIPEGYSVSREKKERFSLILESASTNQTSMYLCASSLPGKQQYFGPGTRLTVT.

V usage is TRBV27 and J usage is TRBJ2-6; D gene uncertain. Germline loops: CDR1 MNHEY, CDR2 SMNVEV (reference sequence). This CDR3 has 16 amino acids. V was pared by 2 bases and J by 4 bases, with 12 bases between. The CDR3 loop reads CASSLGRFSGANVLTF. The CDR3, as DNA: TGTGCCAGCAGTTTAGGGCGATTTTCCGGGGCCAACGTCCTGACTTTC.